These T cell receptor beta chains were read from a single sample in a study of control samples from healthy donors and cancer patients. Assay used: immunoSEQ multiplex PCR; TCRdb lists only in-frame clones, some missing. This table has about 130,000 clones, 90% appearing once. The material sequenced was blood. All receptors derive from a middle-aged man in good health. The CDR3 runs from the conserved cysteine through the conserved F or W.

J gene,V gene,CDR3 length,CDR3 protein
TRBJ2-1,TRBV7-9,18,CASSTPGSSASSYNEQFF
TRBJ1-2,TRBV19,13,CASSRDRDYGYTF
TRBJ2-7,TRBV5-4,16,CASSSAAQGPTYEQYF
TRBJ2-7,TRBV27,15,CASSLKTGPGYEQYF
TRBJ2-7,TRBV7-3,13,CASRQTPVSEQYF
TRBJ1-5,TRBV29-1,14,CSTERDLSDQPQHF
TRBJ2-7,TRBV4-2,16,CASSQVQAGGPYEQYF
TRBJ1-1,TRBV28,13,CASSRQGRTEAFF
TRBJ1-5,TRBV27,8,CAGPPQHF
TRBJ2-7,TRBV2,14,CASSGGGTTYEQYF
TRBJ1-2,TRBV24-1,14,CATSDNRANYGYTF
TRBJ2-3,TRBV5-1,16,CASSLNLAEVTDTQYF
TRBJ2-5,TRBV3-1/TRBV3-2,14,CASSLAGKEETQYF
TRBJ1-2,TRBV5-1,14,CASSAGQPNYGYTF
TRBJ2-1,TRBV7-7,15,CASSLRGMGYNEQFF
TRBJ2-4,TRBV3-1/TRBV3-2,15,CASSYGPGQSDIQYF
TRBJ1-3,TRBV11-2,15,CASSLGRGSGNTIYF
TRBJ2-3,TRBV28,14,CASNRARNTDTQYF
TRBJ2-7,TRBV2,11,CASSVPVEQYF
TRBJ1-6,TRBV7-9,16,CASSSYRDLNNSPLHF
TRBJ2-7,TRBV7-9,15,CASSLGGGPGGEQYF
TRBJ2-2,TRBV12-3/TRBV12-4,13,CASSELVSGELFF
TRBJ2-3,TRBV5-6,15,CASSRPGGVKDTQYF
TRBJ2-3,TRBV7-3,14,CASSRTGDTDTQYF
TRBJ1-2,TRBV9,11,CASSRAYGYTF
TRBJ1-5,TRBV7-6,13,CASSPNSNQPQHF
TRBJ1-1,TRBV9,15,CASSVVQTMNTEAFF
TRBJ2-5,TRBV5-1,16,CASSLVGQTLQETQYF
TRBJ2-7,TRBV5-1,14,CASSLDRGRYEQYF
TRBJ1-6,TRBV7-9,14,CASSSWAGNSPLHF
TRBJ1-6,TRBV30,13,CAWSEQLISPLHF
TRBJ2-5,TRBV5-1,16,CASSLAASGGGETQYF
TRBJ1-2,TRBV5-6,15,CASSLADRTLGSYTF
TRBJ1-1,TRBV11-1,14,CASSATTVGLEAFF
TRBJ1-6,TRBV19,14,CASSIGQASRALHF
TRBJ2-5,TRBV6-2/TRBV6-3,15,CASSYSNSVRETQYF
TRBJ2-6,TRBV19,14,CASGEHSGANVLTF
TRBJ1-2,TRBV3-1/TRBV3-2,14,CASSPGLIRGGYTF
TRBJ1-2,TRBV7-8,13,CASSRAPGNGYTF
TRBJ1-3,TRBV15,19,CATSRDQALTGYSGNTIYF
TRBJ2-2,TRBV11-2,12,CASSPVPGELFF
TRBJ2-2,TRBV28,14,CASSPGGWTGELFF
TRBJ1-6,TRBV5-4,12,CASSSYNSPLHF
TRBJ1-6,TRBV27,15,CASSLRADGNSPLHF
TRBJ1-6,TRBV5-6,12,CASTLGRAPLHF
TRBJ1-5,TRBV3-1/TRBV3-2,17,CASSPDSRLGVNQPQHF
TRBJ1-5,TRBV6-1,16,CASSDPWEQGNQPQHF
TRBJ2-3,TRBV6-5,13,CASNRLATDTQYF
TRBJ1-5,TRBV7-8,17,CASSLERRGYSNQPQHF
TRBJ2-2,TRBV24-1,13,CATSRQGSRELFF
TRBJ1-2,TRBV28,14,CASQSGATNYGYTF
TRBJ1-1,TRBV14,15,CASRASGARGTEAFF
TRBJ1-2,TRBV2,14,CASSEEARSYGYTF
TRBJ1-3,TRBV7-6,13,CASSSRPGNTIYF
TRBJ2-5,TRBV2,13,CASRRLSGETQYF
TRBJ2-3,TRBV7-3,14,CASSLGGPADTQYF
TRBJ1-5,TRBV6-5,14,CASTAGRGNQPQHF
TRBJ1-2,TRBV5-1,14,CASSRDSINYGYTF
TRBJ1-1,TRBV19,15,CASSPKRGGETEAFF
TRBJ1-1,TRBV2,16,CASSKTTGADGTEAFF